This TCR beta chain was documented in a study of PD-1 blockade in classical Hodgkin lymphoma. Study in general: Patients received nivolumab 3 mg/kg intravenously every 2 weeks. Whole-study results and caveats: CD4+ TCR diversity, unlike CD8+, climbed significantly by C4D1. Patients who responded completely had about the same baseline diversity as newly diagnosed patients. Baseline TCR diversity was reportedly lower in newly diagnosed patients than healthy donors.

Every patient experienced relapse after autologous stem cell transplantation, and brentuximab vedotin exposure varied. This CDR3 comprises 15 residues. The germline gives CDR1 LNHDA, CDR2 SQIVND (reference sequence). V was trimmed by 1 base and J by 6 bases, leaving 16 bases between them. With regard to this clone: Its target is unknown.

Sequencing used immunoSEQ multiplex PCR; TCRdb keeps in-frame clones, though not all of them. In the table there are about 100,000 clones, roughly 83% of which are singletons. The origin of this receptor is a human donor with classical Hodgkin lymphoma. V and J are TRBV19 and TRBJ2-7; D unresolved. Source: peripheral blood mononuclear cells (PBMCs), taken at baseline. The CDR3 DNA reads as TGTGCCAGTAGTATAGCGGCAGGACCCCCCTCCGAGCAGTACTTC. Encoded protein: CASSIAAGPPSEQYF. Complete variable domain (other parts from reference TRBV19 and TRBJ2-7): DGGITQSPKYLFRKEGQNVTLSCEQNLNHDAMYWYRQDPGQGLRLIYYSQIVNDFQKGDIAEGYSVSREKKESFPLTVTSAQKNPTAFYLCASSIAAGPPSEQYFGPGTRLTVT.